The 19 T cell receptor beta chains below were found in one sample sequenced in a study of blood T cell repertoires in COVID-19. Assay: immunoSEQ multiplex PCR; the TCRdb copy retains only in-frame clones and omits some. The table includes fewer than 250,000 clones, over 75% detected once. The sample consisted of peripheral blood. The receptors stem from a woman aged 45-60 years with acute or convalescent COVID-19.

This chain uses TRBV19 with TRBJ1-2; TRBD1 agrees at 12 bases. V lost 6 bases to trimming and J lost 8 bases; unmatched junction nucleotides: 13. This CDR3 contains 16 residues. CDR1 and CDR2 (germline): LNHDA, SQIVND (reference sequence). The CDR3 sequence: CASSSPGDRGREGYTF. Here the CDR3 DNA reads TGTGCCAGTAGCTCCCCCGGGGACAGGGGGCGCGAAGGCTACACCTTC.

This chain joins TRBV7-8 and TRBJ1-5; 7 bases are shared with TRBD1. In germline, CDR1 is SGHVS, CDR2 FQNEAQ. This CDR3 is built from 17 residues. After removal of 2 bases from V and 4 bases from J, the junction contained 11 bases not matched to a gene. The CDR3 protein is CASSLQPGQELNQPQHF. CDR3 DNA sequence: TGTGCCAGCAGCTTACAGCCCGGACAGGAACTGAATCAGCCCCAGCATTTT.

The chain employs TRBV5-1 and TRBJ1-1; 11 bases agree with TRBD1. CDR3 length: 16 amino acids. CDR1 and CDR2 from the germline V gene are SGHRS and YFSETQ. The J segment lost 4 bases and the V segment lost 4 bases, leaving 9 bases of the junction unmatched. The CDR3 spells CASSLVPGTGGTEAFF. The CDR3 DNA reads as TGCGCCAGCAGCCTAGTTCCCGGGACAGGGGGCACTGAAGCTTTCTTT.

The chain combines TRBV18 with TRBJ1-3; D may be TRBD1 (6 bases). The CDR3 has 15 residues. The germline V gene has CDR1 KGHSH and CDR2 LQKENI. Trimming took 3 bases from V and 0 from J, leaving 9 bases between them. The chain's CDR3 is CASSPDRFSGNTIYF. CDR3 nucleotide sequence: TGTGCCAGCTCACCCGACAGGTTCTCTGGAAACACCATATATTTT.

The CDR3 spells CASSLIGEENSPLHF. CDR3 DNA sequence: TGTGCCAGTAGTTTGATAGGGGAAGAAAATTCACCCCTCCACTTT. The V gene is TRBV19, the J gene TRBJ1-6; a weak D match, TRBD1 (5 bases). Trimming removed 5 bases at V and 7 bases at J, with 15 bases between. CDR3 length: 15 amino acids. Germline V gene data show CDR1 as LNHDA and CDR2 as SQIVND (reference sequence).

This clone occurred once. The chain is built from TRBV5-4 and TRBJ2-7; a weak D match, TRBD1 (6 bases). Trimming shortened V by 4 bases and J by 3 bases, and 11 bases separated the two germline ends. Germline-derived CDR1 and CDR2 are SGHNT and YYREEE (reference sequence). The CDR3 sequence is 13 residues long. This chain's CDR3 is CASSTRDNYEQYF. Here the CDR3 DNA reads TGTGCCAGCAGCACCCGGGACAACTACGAGCAGTACTTC.

CDR3 residues: CASSPRGSAKNIQYF. In DNA, the CDR3 is TGTGCCAGCAGCCCAAGGGGGTCAGCCAAAAACATTCAGTACTTC. The rearrangement links TRBV14 to TRBJ2-4; TRBD1 is a possible D gene (6 bases). From germline, CDR1 is SGHDN and CDR2 FVKESK. CDR3 length: 15 residues. Trimming cost V 4 bases and J 0 bases, with 10 bases left between them. The variable domain in full, with the rest retrieved from reference TRBV14 and TRBJ2-4, is EAGVTQFPSHSVIEKGQTVTLRCDPISGHDNLYWYRRVMGKEIKFLLHFVKESKQDESGMPNNRFLAERTGGTYSTLKVQPAELEDSGVYFCASSPRGSAKNIQYFGAGTRLSVL.

The table lists this clone with a count of one. The chain has TRBV11-2 and TRBJ2-7; D not resolved. This CDR3 spans 13 amino acids. V was trimmed by 5 bases and J by 7 bases, leaving 15 bases between them. Germline loops: CDR1 SGHAT, CDR2 FQNNGV. The CDR3 sequence: CASSSVATLEQYF. In DNA form, the CDR3 reads TGTGCCAGCAGCAGCGTGGCGACGTTAGAGCAGTACTTC.

This sequence joins TRBV24-1 and TRBJ1-2; TRBD1 agrees at 9 bases. V lost 5 bases and J lost 3; bases outside the gene matches: 6. Looked up from germline, CDR1 is KGHDR and CDR2 is SFDVKD. The CDR3 contains 15 residues. The CDR3 sequence is CATSGPGQGHYGYTF. CDR3 in DNA: TGTGCCACCAGTGGGCCGGGACAGGGACACTATGGCTACACCTTC.

The chain recombines TRBV5-6 with TRBJ2-2, with TRBD1 matching 9 bases. Germline CDR1 and CDR2: SGHDT and YYEEEE. The CDR3 sequence is 19 residues long. After removal of 4 bases from V and 2 bases from J, the junction contained 15 bases not matched to a gene. In DNA, the CDR3 is TGTGCCAGCAGCCGCCCGGGACAGGGCGGCGGGAAAAACACCGGGGAGCTGTTTTTT. This gives the protein CASSRPGQGGGKNTGELFF.

The chain combines TRBV20-1 with TRBJ2-1; D perhaps matches TRBD2 (7 bases). The CDR3 runs to 11 residues. Per the germline V gene, CDR1 is DFQATT and CDR2 is SNEGSKA (reference sequence). The ends were cut back, 3 bases at V and 11 bases at J, with 11 bases in the middle. The CDR3 DNA is TGCAGTGCTAGGGGGGGGGCCCAGCAGTTCTTC. This codes for CSARGGAQQFF.

The chain uses TRBV6-5 and TRBJ2-6; D is unclear. Trimming shortened V by 6 bases and J by 3 bases, and 12 bases separated the two germline ends. From germline, CDR1 is MNHEY and CDR2 SVGAGI. The CDR3 has 15 residues. In nucleotides, the CDR3 is TGTGCCAGCAGACTATTCCGAGGTGGGGCCAACGTCCTGACTTTC. It yields the protein CASRLFRGGANVLTF.

The chain carries TRBV7-2 and TRBJ1-1; perhaps TRBD1 as D (5 bases). With 0 bases removed from V and 5 bases from J, the gap between germline ends came to 10 bases. The germline gives CDR1 SGHTA, CDR2 FQGNSA. The CDR3 has 14 residues. CDR3: CASSLALGGTEAFF. The CDR3 nucleotides read TGTGCCAGCAGCTTAGCCCTCGGGGGGACTGAAGCTTTCTTT.

This clone was detected once. CDR3 nucleotides: TGTGCCAGCAGTAGGGGGGAGGGTCGCGCAGATACGCAGTATTTT. Translation: CASSRGEGRADTQYF. This sequence joins TRBV6-5 and TRBJ2-3, with a weak D call TRBD2 (7 bases). CDR1 and CDR2 from the germline V gene are MNHEY and SVGAGI. The V end was cut by 5 bases, the J end by 4 bases, with 16 bases between. The CDR3 contains 15 residues.

V and J are TRBV9 and TRBJ2-3, with TRBD2 matching 7 bases. V was clipped by 3 bases and J by 1 base; unmatched bases: 2. This CDR3 region has 14 residues. The V gene's germline CDR1 is SGDLS and CDR2 YYNGEE. Here the CDR3 reads CASSARGGTDTQYF. The CDR3 DNA follows: TGTGCCAGCAGCGCCCGGGGGGGCACAGATACGCAGTATTTT.

The chain has TRBV5-6 and TRBJ2-6; maybe TRBD2 (5 bases). This CDR3 has 17 residues. Trimming removed 4 bases at V and 0 bases at J, with 14 bases between. CDR1 and CDR2 from the germline V gene are SGHDT and YYEEEE. CDR3 loop: CASSPGITSSGANVLTF. The CDR3 coding sequence is TGTGCCAGCAGCCCCGGGATTACCAGCTCTGGGGCCAACGTCCTGACTTTC. Full variable domain (rest looked up from reference TRBV5-6 and TRBJ2-6): DAGVTQSPTHLIKTRGQQVTLRCSPKSGHDTVSWYQQALGQGPQFIFQYYEEEERQRGNFPDRFSGHQFPNYSSELNVNALLLGDSALYLCASSPGITSSGANVLTFGAGSRLTVL.

This chain connects TRBV5-1 to TRBJ1-1; 10 positions agree with TRBD1. The CDR3 has 16 residues. Germline CDR1 is SGHRS and CDR2 is YFSETQ. J gave up 3 bases and V 2 bases, and 7 bases lay outside the gene matches. The CDR3 reads CASSFGTGVVYTEAFF. For the CDR3, the DNA is TGCGCCAGCAGCTTCGGGACAGGGGTGGTATACACTGAAGCTTTCTTT.

The chain employs TRBV19 and TRBJ2-7; TRBD1 matches 7 bases. The germline V gene has CDR1 LNHDA and CDR2 SQIVND (reference sequence). The CDR3 runs to 15 residues. With 5 bases clipped from V and 3 bases from J, the junction kept 10 bases outside the gene matches. In DNA, the CDR3 is TGTGCCAGTAGTCCGGACAGGCGACAGATCTACGAGCAGTACTTC. Translating gives CASSPDRRQIYEQYF.

This chain links TRBV6-5 with TRBJ2-2, with 10 bases identical to TRBD2. The V gene's germline CDR1 is MNHEY and CDR2 SVGAGI. Trimming removed 10 bases from V and 6 bases from J; junction bases left unmatched: 11. The CDR3 consists of 15 residues. CDR3 nucleotides: TGTGCCACAGAACGGTCTAGCGGGGGATCCGGGGAGCTGTTTTTT. It yields the protein CATERSSGGSGELFF.